Listed below are T cell receptor beta chains from one sample, sequenced in a study of T cells in Graves' hyperthyroidism and ophthalmopathy. TCRdb recomputed calls from the multiplex PCR reads with MiXCR, one row per CDR3 protein. This sample has 360,000 or so distinct CDR3 sequences; less than 20% occur once, and the top ten carry roughly a sixth. The sample comprised blood. These receptors all come from a woman between 40 and 55 years old with Graves' ophthalmopathy. Each CDR3 is given with its conserved first and last residue. Each record gives: V gene, D gene, J gene, clone size, CDR3 DNA, CDR3 protein. The D gene is left open where the match is weak. Rows may omit the clone size; those that give it use once, few, many or a size class.

TRBV19	NA	TRBJ1-5	NA	TGTGCCAGCCACGGTGCCAGGGACAATCAGCCCCAGCATTTT	CASHGARDNQPQHF
TRBV12-5	NA	TRBJ1-5	many	TGTGCTAGTGGACCCGTTGGGGGACGGGGCAATCAGCCCCAGCATTTT	CASGPVGGRGNQPQHF
TRBV24-1	NA	TRBJ2-5	many	TGTGCCACCAGTGATGCGGGAATGGGAGAGACCCAGTACTTC	CATSDAGMGETQYF
TRBV6-5	TRBD1	TRBJ1-2	many	TGTGCCAGCAGAATACAGGGGGTCCATGGCTACACCTTC	CASRIQGVHGYTF
TRBV5-1	TRBD2	TRBJ2-3	many	TGCGCCAGCAGCTTGAAACTAGCGGGAGAGGCAGATACGCAGTATTTT	CASSLKLAGEADTQYF
TRBV12-3/TRBV12-4	TRBD1	TRBJ1-1	NA	TGTGCCAGCAGTTCCAGTCCGAGACAGGGCGGTGGAACTGAAGCTTTCTTT	CASSSSPRQGGGTEAFF
TRBV27	NA	TRBJ1-5	many	TGTGCCAGCCCAACGAATCAGCCCCAGCATTTT	CASPTNQPQHF
TRBV7-2	TRBD2	TRBJ2-5	many	TGTGCCAGCAGCTTAGCTAGCGGGAGCGCAGAGACCCAGTACTTC	CASSLASGSAETQYF
TRBV6-2/TRBV6-3	TRBD1	TRBJ2-6	NA	TGTGCCAGCAGTCCCCAGGGGGCCGGATCTGGGGCCAACGTCCTGACTTTC	CASSPQGAGSGANVLTF
TRBV30	NA	TRBJ1-6	NA	TGTGCCTGGAGCAACCAGGTGAAATCACCCCTCCACTTT	CAWSNQVKSPLHF
TRBV6-1	NA	TRBJ2-4	once	TGTGCCAGCAGGACCCAGGCGTTTGTTCAGTACTTC	CASRTQAFVQYF
TRBV28	NA	TRBJ2-5	NA	TGTGCCAGCAGTTCCCGGGCCCTAGAGACCCAGTACTTC	CASSSRALETQYF
TRBV6-2/TRBV6-3	TRBD1	TRBJ2-7	many	TGTGCCAGCACCCGGGACAGTGCCTACGAGCAGTACTTC	CASTRDSAYEQYF
TRBV6-2/TRBV6-3	NA	TRBJ2-7	many	TGTGCCAGCAGTTACTCTAGCGCTACGTCTTCCTACGAGCAGTACTTC	CASSYSSATSSYEQYF
TRBV6-2/TRBV6-3	TRBD1	TRBJ2-2	NA	TGCGCCAGCAGCCAACCGGGACAGGGAGGCGGGGAGCTGTTTTTT	CASSQPGQGGGELFF
TRBV9	TRBD2	TRBJ2-7	many	TGTGCCAGCAACAATATAGCGGGAGTGGGGGAGCAGTACTTC	CASNNIAGVGEQYF
TRBV6-1	NA	TRBJ1-1	NA	TGTGCCAGCACCCGGAGCTACATGAACACTGAAGCTTTCTTT	CASTRSYMNTEAFF
TRBV2	NA	TRBJ1-1	many	TGTGCCAGCAGTGATGGGGGGCCTGAAGCTTTCTTT	CASSDGGPEAFF
TRBV2	TRBD1	TRBJ2-3	many	TGTGCCAGCAGTGGGGACAGGGAAGGCACAGATACGCAGTATTTT	CASSGDREGTDTQYF
TRBV7-2	NA	TRBJ1-2	few	TGTGCCAGCAGCTTAGCCACAGGATCCGGGGGCTACACCTTC	CASSLATGSGGYTF
TRBV6-5	NA	TRBJ2-2	many	TGTGCCAGCTCCGGCTACACCGGGGAGCTGTTTTTT	CASSGYTGELFF
TRBV11-3	TRBD2	TRBJ2-2	many	TGTGCCAGCAGCTTACTCTCCGTATCGGGAGGGCCGAGCGGGGAGCTGTTTTTT	CASSLLSVSGGPSGELFF
TRBV7-8	NA	TRBJ2-5	NA	TGTGCCAGCAGGCCGGGAACGGGGATGGAGACCCAGTACTTC	CASRPGTGMETQYF
TRBV28	NA	TRBJ1-6	many	TGTGCCAGCAGTTTTAGGGGGGAGAATTCACCCCTCCACTTT	CASSFRGENSPLHF
TRBV7-3	NA	TRBJ1-1	once	TGTGCCAGCAGACCGCAGGGAGGCACTGAAGCTTTCTTT	CASRPQGGTEAFF
TRBV25-1	TRBD1	TRBJ2-5	many	TGTGCCAGCAGTGAAGACAGGGGGCCAGAGACCCAGTACTTC	CASSEDRGPETQYF
TRBV7-8	NA	TRBJ1-2	many	TGTGCCAGCAGCTTAGTCCCAGTTGGCGGCTACACCTTC	CASSLVPVGGYTF
TRBV28	NA	TRBJ1-3	NA	TGTGCCAGCACAAGGGGCCAGGTATCTGGAAACACCATATATTTT	CASTRGQVSGNTIYF
TRBV7-2	NA	TRBJ2-4	many	TGTGCCAGCAGCTTAGTTACGGCCCTAGCCAAAAACATTCAGTACTTC	CASSLVTALAKNIQYF
TRBV11-2	NA	TRBJ2-7	NA	TGTGCCAGCAGCTTAGATCGGGCAGAGGTTGGCTACGAGCAGTACTTC	CASSLDRAEVGYEQYF
TRBV12-3/TRBV12-4	TRBD1	TRBJ1-5	NA	TGTGCCAGCAGCCATTTGGGACAGAGGGGCAATCAGCCCCAGCATTTT	CASSHLGQRGNQPQHF
TRBV12-5	NA	TRBJ1-5	many	TGTGCTAGTGGTTTGATGCCTATCGGAACTTATAATCAGCCCCAGCATTTT	CASGLMPIGTYNQPQHF
TRBV9	TRBD2	TRBJ2-5	NA	TGTGCCAGCAGCGTAGTGAACGGACTAGCGGGCGAAGAGACCCAGTACTTC	CASSVVNGLAGEETQYF
TRBV6-1	NA	TRBJ2-2	many	TGTGCCAGCAGGAACAACCGGGGACTCAAGAACACCGGGGAGCTGTTTTTT	CASRNNRGLKNTGELFF
TRBV4-1	NA	TRBJ2-5	few	TGCGCCAGCAGCCAGGAACTAGTTTTCCAAGAGACCCAGTACTTC	CASSQELVFQETQYF
TRBV11-2	NA	TRBJ2-7	many	TGTGCCAGCAGCTTAGGCAGGATCGAGCAGTACTTC	CASSLGRIEQYF
TRBV10-3	TRBD1	TRBJ1-2	once	TGTGCCATCAGTGCCTCGGACAGGGGGAACTATGGCTACACCTTC	CAISASDRGNYGYTF
TRBV6-1	TRBD1	TRBJ1-5	few	TGTGCCAGCACCCGGACAGGGAAGCGGGATCAGCCCCAGCATTTT	CASTRTGKRDQPQHF
TRBV12-3/TRBV12-4	NA	TRBJ2-7	many	TGTGCCAGCAGTGAGACTCGACCGGATTCAATGAACTTC	CASSETRPDSMNF
TRBV6-5	NA	TRBJ2-5	few	TGTGCCAGCAGTTTTTGGGGGGAAGAGACCCAGTACTTC	CASSFWGEETQYF
TRBV29-1	NA	TRBJ1-1	many	TGCAGCGTTAGAGAAGGGGTGGGGACTGAAGCTTTCTTT	CSVREGVGTEAFF
TRBV28	NA	TRBJ1-5	many	TGTGCCAGCAGATCTTACAGCGATCAGCCCCAGCATTTT	CASRSYSDQPQHF
TRBV29-1	NA	TRBJ1-6	once	TGCAGCTTCCGGGAGACCTATAATTCACCCCTCCACTTT	CSFRETYNSPLHF
TRBV10-1	NA	TRBJ1-1	many	TGCGCCAGCAGTGGAACAGGTCTCGCTGAAGCTTTCTTT	CASSGTGLAEAFF
TRBV4-1	TRBD2	TRBJ2-5	many	TGCGCCAGCAGCCAAGATGCAAGCGGGAGACTCCAGGAGACCCAGTACTTC	CASSQDASGRLQETQYF
TRBV6-5	NA	TRBJ2-4	many	TGTGCCAGCAGTTACTCGAGTACGATAGCCAAAAACATTCAGTACTTC	CASSYSSTIAKNIQYF
TRBV12-5	NA	TRBJ2-5	many	TGTGCTAGTGGACCAGGGCATAGGGGTGAGACCCAGTACTTC	CASGPGHRGETQYF
TRBV11-2	NA	TRBJ1-2	many	TGTGCCAGCAGCTTAACAGACTTTAACTATGGCTACACCTTC	CASSLTDFNYGYTF
TRBV19	TRBD1	TRBJ1-2	once	TGTGCCAGTAGTGGGGGGGACAGGATCTTCTATGGCTACACCTTC	CASSGGDRIFYGYTF
TRBV6-5	NA	TRBJ1-2	many	TGTGCCAGCAGTCCGGGGACGGCATCTAGTGGCTACACCTTC	CASSPGTASSGYTF
TRBV7-8	TRBD1	TRBJ1-1	many	TGTGCCAGCAGCGCTGCAGGGGGGAGCACTGAAGCTTTCTTT	CASSAAGGSTEAFF
TRBV11-2	TRBD2	TRBJ2-2	many	TGTGCCAGCACCGGGGGGGCCGGGGAGCTGTTTTTT	CASTGGAGELFF
TRBV7-8	NA	TRBJ2-5	many	TGTGCCAGCAGCCCCCCTCCGTATAGGCGGCAAGAGACCCAGTACTTC	CASSPPPYRRQETQYF